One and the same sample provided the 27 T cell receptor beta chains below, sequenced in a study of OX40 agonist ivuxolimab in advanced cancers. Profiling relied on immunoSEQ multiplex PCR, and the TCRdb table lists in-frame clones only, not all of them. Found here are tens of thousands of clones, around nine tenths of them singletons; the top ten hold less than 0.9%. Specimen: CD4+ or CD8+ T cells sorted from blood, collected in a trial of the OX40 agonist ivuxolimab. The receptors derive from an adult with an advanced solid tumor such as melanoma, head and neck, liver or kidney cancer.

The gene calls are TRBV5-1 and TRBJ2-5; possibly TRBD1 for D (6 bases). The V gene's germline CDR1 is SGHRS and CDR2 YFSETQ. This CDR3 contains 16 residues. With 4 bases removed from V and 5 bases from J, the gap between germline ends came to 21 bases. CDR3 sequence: CASSPTRDTSTETQYF. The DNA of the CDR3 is TGCGCCAGCAGCCCTACCCGGGACACCTCAACGGAGACCCAGTACTTC.

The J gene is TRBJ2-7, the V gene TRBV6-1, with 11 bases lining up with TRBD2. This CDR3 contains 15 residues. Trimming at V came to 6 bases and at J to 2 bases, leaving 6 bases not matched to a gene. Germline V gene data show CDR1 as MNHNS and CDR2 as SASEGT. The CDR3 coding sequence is TGTGCCAGCAGACTTCTAGCGGGAGGCCCCTACGAGCAGTACTTC. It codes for CASRLLAGGPYEQYF.

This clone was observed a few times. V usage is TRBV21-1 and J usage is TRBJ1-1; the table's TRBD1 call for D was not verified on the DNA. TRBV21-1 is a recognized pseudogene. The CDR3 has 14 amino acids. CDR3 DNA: TGTGCCAGCAGCATGCGACAGGATAACACTGAAGCTTTCTTT. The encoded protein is CASSMRQDNTEAFF.

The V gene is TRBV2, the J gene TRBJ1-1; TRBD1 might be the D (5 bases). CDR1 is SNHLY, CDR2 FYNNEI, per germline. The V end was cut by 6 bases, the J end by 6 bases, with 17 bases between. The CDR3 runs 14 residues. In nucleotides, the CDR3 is TGTGCCAGCAGAGACGGGGGTGTCCGGGCTGAAGCTTTCTTT. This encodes CASRDGGVRAEAFF.

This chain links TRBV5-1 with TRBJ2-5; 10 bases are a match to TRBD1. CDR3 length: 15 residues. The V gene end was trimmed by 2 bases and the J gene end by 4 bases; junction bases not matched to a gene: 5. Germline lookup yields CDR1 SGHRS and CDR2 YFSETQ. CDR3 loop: CASSLEGQGGETQYF. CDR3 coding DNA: TGCGCCAGCAGCTTAGAAGGACAGGGGGGAGAGACCCAGTACTTC.

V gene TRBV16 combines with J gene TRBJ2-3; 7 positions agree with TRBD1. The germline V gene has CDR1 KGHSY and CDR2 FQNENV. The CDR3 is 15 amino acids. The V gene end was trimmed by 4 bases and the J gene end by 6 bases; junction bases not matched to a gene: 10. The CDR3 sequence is CASSPGDRVRDTQYF. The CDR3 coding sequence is TGTGCCAGCAGCCCTGGCGACAGGGTTCGGGATACGCAGTATTTT.

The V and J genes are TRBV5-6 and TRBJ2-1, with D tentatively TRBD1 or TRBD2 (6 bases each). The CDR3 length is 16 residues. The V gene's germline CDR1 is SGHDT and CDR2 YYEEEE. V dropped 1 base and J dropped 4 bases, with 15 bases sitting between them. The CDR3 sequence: CASSLHGGGAYNEQFF. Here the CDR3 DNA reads TGTGCCAGCAGCTTGCATGGGGGCGGGGCATACAATGAGCAGTTCTTC.

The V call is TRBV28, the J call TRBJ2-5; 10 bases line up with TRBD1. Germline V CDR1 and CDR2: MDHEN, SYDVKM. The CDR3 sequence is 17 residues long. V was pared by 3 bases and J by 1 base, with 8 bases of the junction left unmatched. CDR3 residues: CASSFSPGTGVQETQYF. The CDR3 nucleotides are TGTGCCAGCAGTTTTTCCCCAGGGACAGGGGTCCAAGAGACCCAGTACTTC.

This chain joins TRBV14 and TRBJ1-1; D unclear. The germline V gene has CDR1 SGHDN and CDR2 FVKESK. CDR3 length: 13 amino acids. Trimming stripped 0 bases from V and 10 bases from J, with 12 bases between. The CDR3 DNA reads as TGTGCCAGCAGCCAAGATCTGGGGTCGGCAGCTTTCTTT. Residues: CASSQDLGSAAFF.

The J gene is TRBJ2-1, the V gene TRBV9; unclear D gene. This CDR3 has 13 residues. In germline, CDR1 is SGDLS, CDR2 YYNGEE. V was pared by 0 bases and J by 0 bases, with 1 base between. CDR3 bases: TGTGCCAGCAGCGTAGCCTCCTACAATGAGCAGTTCTTC. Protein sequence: CASSVASYNEQFF.

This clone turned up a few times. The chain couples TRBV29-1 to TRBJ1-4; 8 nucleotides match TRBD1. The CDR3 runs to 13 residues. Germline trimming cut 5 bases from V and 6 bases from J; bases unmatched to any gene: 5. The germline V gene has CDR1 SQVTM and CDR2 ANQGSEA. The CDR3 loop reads CSVQGAWDEKLFF. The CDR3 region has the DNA TGCAGCGTTCAGGGGGCGTGGGATGAAAAACTGTTTTTT.

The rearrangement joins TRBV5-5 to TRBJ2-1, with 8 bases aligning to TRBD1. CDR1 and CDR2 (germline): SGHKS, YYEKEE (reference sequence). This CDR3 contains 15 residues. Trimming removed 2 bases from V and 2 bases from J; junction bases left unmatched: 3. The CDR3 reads CASSLGTGTYNEQFF. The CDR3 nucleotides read TGTGCCAGCAGCTTAGGGACAGGCACCTACAATGAGCAGTTCTTC.

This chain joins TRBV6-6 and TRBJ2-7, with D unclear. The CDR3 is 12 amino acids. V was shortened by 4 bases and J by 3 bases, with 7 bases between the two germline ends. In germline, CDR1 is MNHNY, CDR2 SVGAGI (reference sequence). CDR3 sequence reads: CASSSTGYEQYF. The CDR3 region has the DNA TGTGCCAGCAGTTCGACGGGCTACGAGCAGTACTTC.

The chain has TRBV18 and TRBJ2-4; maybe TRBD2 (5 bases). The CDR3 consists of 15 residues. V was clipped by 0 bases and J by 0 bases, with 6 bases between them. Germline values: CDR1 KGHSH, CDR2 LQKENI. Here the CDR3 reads CASSPPGRAKNIQYF. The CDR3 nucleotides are TGTGCCAGCTCACCACCAGGGAGAGCCAAAAACATTCAGTACTTC.

The CDR3 spells CASSLGRVHGYTF. Written as DNA, the CDR3 is TGTGCCAGCAGTTTAGGCAGGGTGCATGGCTACACCTTC. V gene TRBV27 combines with J gene TRBJ1-2; TRBD1 is a possible D gene (5 bases). The V end lost 2 bases, the J end lost 6 bases, and 10 bases lay between the germline ends. CDR1 and CDR2 from the germline V gene are MNHEY and SMNVEV (reference sequence). This CDR3 contains 13 residues.

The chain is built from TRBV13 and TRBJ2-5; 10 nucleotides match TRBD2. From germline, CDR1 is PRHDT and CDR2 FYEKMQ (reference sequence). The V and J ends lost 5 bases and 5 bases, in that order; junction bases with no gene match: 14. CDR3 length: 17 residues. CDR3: CASSPRTAGGPAETQYF. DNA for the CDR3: TGTGCCAGCAGCCCGCGGACAGCGGGAGGGCCCGCGGAGACCCAGTACTTC.

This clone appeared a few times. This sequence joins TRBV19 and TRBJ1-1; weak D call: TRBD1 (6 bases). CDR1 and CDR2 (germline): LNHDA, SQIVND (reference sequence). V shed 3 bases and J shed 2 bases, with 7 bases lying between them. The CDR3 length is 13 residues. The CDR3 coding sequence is TGTGCCAGTAGTATGGGGGCAAACACTGAAGCTTTCTTT. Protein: CASSMGANTEAFF.

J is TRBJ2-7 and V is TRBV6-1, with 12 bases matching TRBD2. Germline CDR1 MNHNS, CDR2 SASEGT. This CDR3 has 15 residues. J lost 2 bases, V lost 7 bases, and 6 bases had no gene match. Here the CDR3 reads CASTNLAGGPYEQYF. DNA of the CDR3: TGTGCCAGCACCAACCTAGCGGGGGGGCCCTACGAGCAGTACTTC.

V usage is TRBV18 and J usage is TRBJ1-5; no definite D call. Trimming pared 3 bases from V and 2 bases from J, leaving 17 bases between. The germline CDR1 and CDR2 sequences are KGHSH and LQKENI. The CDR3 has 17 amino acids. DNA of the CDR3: TGTGCCAGCTCACCGTCTCGGGTCATATCGGGCAATCAGCCCCAGCATTTT. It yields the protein CASSPSRVISGNQPQHF.

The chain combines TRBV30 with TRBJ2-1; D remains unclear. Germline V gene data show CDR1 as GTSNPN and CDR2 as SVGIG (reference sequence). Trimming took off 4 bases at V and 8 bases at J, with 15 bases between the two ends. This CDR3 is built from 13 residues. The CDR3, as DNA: TGTGCCTGGAATAGGTTAGCCGTGGATGAGCAGTTCTTC. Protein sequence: CAWNRLAVDEQFF. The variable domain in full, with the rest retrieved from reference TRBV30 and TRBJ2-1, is SQTIHQWPATLVQPVGSPLSLECTVEGTSNPNLYWYRQAAGRGLQLLFYSVGIGQISSEVPQNLSASRPQDRQFILSSKKLLLSDSGFYLCAWNRLAVDEQFFGPGTRLTVL.

CDR3 sequence reads: CASSYSGGGNQPQHF. The DNA of the CDR3 is TGTGCCAGCAGTTACTCGGGGGGCGGCAATCAGCCCCAGCATTTT. The chain employs TRBV6-5 and TRBJ1-5; a weak D match, TRBD1 (6 bases). The CDR3 is 15 amino acids. CDR1 and CDR2 from the germline V gene are MNHEY and SVGAGI. V dropped 0 bases and J dropped 2 bases, with 8 bases sitting between them.

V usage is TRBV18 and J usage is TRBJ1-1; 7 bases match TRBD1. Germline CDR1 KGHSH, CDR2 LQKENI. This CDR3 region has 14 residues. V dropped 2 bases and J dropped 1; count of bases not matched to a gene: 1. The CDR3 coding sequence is TGTGCCAGCTCACCAGGGGACAGGAACACTGAAGCTTTCTTT. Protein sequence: CASSPGDRNTEAFF.

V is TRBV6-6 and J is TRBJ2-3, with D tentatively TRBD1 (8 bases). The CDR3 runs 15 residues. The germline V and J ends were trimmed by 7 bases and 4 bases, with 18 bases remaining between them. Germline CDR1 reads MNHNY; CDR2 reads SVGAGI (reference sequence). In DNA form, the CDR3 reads TGTGCCAGCACTAAACAGGGGGAGGGCGCAGATACGCAGTATTTT. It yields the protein CASTKQGEGADTQYF.

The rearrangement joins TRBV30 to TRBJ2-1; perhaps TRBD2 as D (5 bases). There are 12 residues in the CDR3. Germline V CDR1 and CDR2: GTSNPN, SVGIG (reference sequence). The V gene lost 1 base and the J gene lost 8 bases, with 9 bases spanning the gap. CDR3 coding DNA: TGTGCCTGGAGTGCTGGAGGTCATGAGCAGTTCTTC. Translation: CAWSAGGHEQFF.

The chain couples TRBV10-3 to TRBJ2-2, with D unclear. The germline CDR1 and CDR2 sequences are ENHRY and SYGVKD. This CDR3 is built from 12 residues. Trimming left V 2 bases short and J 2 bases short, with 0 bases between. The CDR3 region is CAISENTGELFF. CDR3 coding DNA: TGTGCCATCAGTGAGAACACCGGGGAGCTGTTTTTT.

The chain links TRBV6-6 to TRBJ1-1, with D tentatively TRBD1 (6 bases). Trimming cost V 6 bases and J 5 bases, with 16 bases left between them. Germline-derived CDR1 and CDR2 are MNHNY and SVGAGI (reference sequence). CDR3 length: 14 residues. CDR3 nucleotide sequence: TGTGCCAGCAGGGAGGCGGGGGCGACGACTGAAGCTTTCTTT. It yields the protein CASREAGATTEAFF.

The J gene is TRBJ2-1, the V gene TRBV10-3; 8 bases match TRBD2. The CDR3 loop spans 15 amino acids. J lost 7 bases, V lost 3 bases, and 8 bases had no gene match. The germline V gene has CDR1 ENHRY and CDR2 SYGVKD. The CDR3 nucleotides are TGTGCCATCAGTGACCTTAGCGGGATTCGGAATGAGCAGTTCTTC. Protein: CAISDLSGIRNEQFF.